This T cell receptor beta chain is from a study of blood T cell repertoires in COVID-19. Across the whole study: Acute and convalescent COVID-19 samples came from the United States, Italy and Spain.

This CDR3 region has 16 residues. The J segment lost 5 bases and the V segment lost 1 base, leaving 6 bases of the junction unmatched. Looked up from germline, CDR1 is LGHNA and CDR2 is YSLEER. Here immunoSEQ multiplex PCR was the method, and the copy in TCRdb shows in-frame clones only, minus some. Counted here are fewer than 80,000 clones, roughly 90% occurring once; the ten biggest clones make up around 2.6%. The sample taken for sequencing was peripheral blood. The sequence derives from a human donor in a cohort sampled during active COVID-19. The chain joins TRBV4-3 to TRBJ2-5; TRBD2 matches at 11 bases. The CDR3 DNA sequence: TGCGCCAGCAGCCAAGGGGTAGCGGGAGGGGGGGAGACCCAGTACTTC. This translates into CASSQGVAGGGETQYF.